The TCR beta chain under discussion was sequenced for a study of regulatory T cells in long-lasting Graves disease. Trimming cost V 5 bases and J 2 bases; bases outside gene matches: 6. CDR1 is KGHDR and CDR2 is SFDVKD in the germline V gene. CDR3 length: 17 amino acids. Time point indicated: newly diagnosed GD, antithyroid drugs for less than 3 months. After RNA was extracted from PBMCs, the TCR library was made from it. An endocrinology department in Xi'an, China, supplied the patients. For TCR beta, libraries came from iRepertoire HTBI primers and Arm-PCR of CDR3 regions. TCRdb reanalysed the multiplex PCR reads using MiXCR and keeps one entry per CDR3 protein. In the table there are approximately 400,000 distinct CDR3 sequences, about 15% of which are singletons. By sample share, this clonotype is medium-sized. The same sample was also studied in work on T cells in Graves' hyperthyroidism and ophthalmopathy.

This clonotype was sampled from a woman in her 40s with Graves disease. The gene calls are TRBV24-1 and TRBJ2-2; TRBD1 matches 11 bases. The specimen comprised peripheral blood mononuclear cells (PBMCs), sampled at new diagnosis, from a patient treated with antithyroid drugs. Here the CDR3 reads CATSGLGTGGNTGELFF. For the CDR3, the DNA is TGTGCCACCAGTGGCCTGGGGACAGGGGGTAACACCGGGGAGCTGTTTTTT.